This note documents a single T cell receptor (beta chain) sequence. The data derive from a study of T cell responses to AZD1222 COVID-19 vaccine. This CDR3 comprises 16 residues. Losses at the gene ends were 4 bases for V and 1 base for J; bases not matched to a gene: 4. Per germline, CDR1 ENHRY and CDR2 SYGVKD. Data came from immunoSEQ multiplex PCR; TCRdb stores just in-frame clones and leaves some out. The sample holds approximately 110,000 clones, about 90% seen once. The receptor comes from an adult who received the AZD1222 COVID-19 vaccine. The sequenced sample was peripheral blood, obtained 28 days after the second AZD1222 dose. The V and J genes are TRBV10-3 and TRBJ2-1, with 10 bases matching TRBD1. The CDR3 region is CAISGGQGGSYNEQFF. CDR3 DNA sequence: TGTGCCATCAGTGGCGGACAGGGGGGTTCCTACAATGAGCAGTTCTTC.